These T cell receptor beta chains were read from a single sample in a study of early T cells in non-severe SARS-CoV-2 infection. MiXCR, run by TCRdb on the 5' RACE reads, gives a single entry per CDR3 protein. The sample includes more than 40,000 distinct CDR3 sequences, about 5.2% seen only once; the top ten take 5.4%. The sequencing here drew on whole blood, taken at baseline. All receptors derive from an adult who was a healthcare worker with PCR-confirmed SARS-CoV-2 infection or an uninfected control (not recorded which). CDR3s include the opening cysteine and the closing phenylalanine or tryptophan. The D gene is left open where the match is weak. Expanded clones get a size class; other rows say once, few or many, or leave the size out.

d_gene	j_gene	v_gene	abundance	CDR3nt	CDR3aa
TRBD1	TRBJ2-5	TRBV4-2	many	TGTGCCAGCAGCCGCCAGACAGGGGGCGACGAGACCCAGTACTTC	CASSRQTGGDETQYF
.	TRBJ2-5	TRBV28	many	TGTGCCAGCAGCCCCAACCCCCGTAGGCAAGAGACCCAGTACTTC	CASSPNPRRQETQYF
.	TRBJ1-2	TRBV7-9	many	TGTGCCAGCAGACGGACCGATAGTGAGAACTATGGCTACACCTTC	CASRRTDSENYGYTF
.	TRBJ2-5	TRBV30	.	TGTGCCTGGAGTGTACAAGAGACCCAGTACTTC	CAWSVQETQYF
.	TRBJ2-2	TRBV2	.	TGTGCCAGCAGTGGGCAGGGGAACACCGGGGAGCTGTTTTTT	CASSGQGNTGELFF
TRBD1	TRBJ2-3	TRBV6-2/TRBV6-3	.	TGTGCCAGCAGAAAGCCAACAGGGGTGGATACGCAGTATTTT	CASRKPTGVDTQYF
.	TRBJ1-1	TRBV7-3	many	TGTGCCAGCAGCTTTGGCACGAACACTGAAGCTTTCTTT	CASSFGTNTEAFF
.	TRBJ2-3	TRBV28	many	TGTGCCAGCAGTCCCGACTCCAGCAATCAGCCCCAGTATTTT	CASSPDSSNQPQYF
.	TRBJ2-7	TRBV6-5	.	TGTGCCAGCAGTTACTCGAACGGGGGCAGCTACGAGCAGTACTTC	CASSYSNGGSYEQYF
.	TRBJ2-2	TRBV6-5	many	TGTGCCAGCAGTTACTCCGACAGGCACAGGGAGCTGTTTTTT	CASSYSDRHRELFF
.	TRBJ2-7	TRBV7-9	many	TGTGCCAGCAGCTTAGTCCGCGGTCCTGAGGGGCAGTACTTC	CASSLVRGPEGQYF
.	TRBJ2-6	TRBV14	medium-sized	TGTGCCAGCAGCCCTAGTCGTCGGGACGGCAACTCTGGGGCCAACGTCCTGACTTTC	CASSPSRRDGNSGANVLTF
TRBD1	TRBJ2-5	TRBV28	many	TGTGCCAGCAGTTTGCCCCCGACAGGGACCGAGACCCAGTACTTC	CASSLPPTGTETQYF
.	TRBJ2-3	TRBV20-1	many	TGCAGTGCTAGAGTAACGATAACAGATACGCAGTATTTT	CSARVTITDTQYF
TRBD1	TRBJ1-5	TRBV5-6	many	TGTGCCAGCAGCTATGGGACAGGGCGAGGGGATCAGCCCCAGCATTTT	CASSYGTGRGDQPQHF
TRBD1	TRBJ2-2	TRBV5-5	.	TGTGCCAGCAACTCGCTTGGACAGGGGACCGGGGAGCTGTTTTTT	CASNSLGQGTGELFF
TRBD1	TRBJ2-2	TRBV11-2	many	TGTGCCAGCAGCCCCCGTGGGACAGTTTACACCGGGGAGCTGTTTTTT	CASSPRGTVYTGELFF